This TCR beta chain was recorded in a study of Ad26.COV2.S vaccination and SARS-CoV-2 variants. Treatment of the sample: roughly 19 received Ad26.COV2.S at low or high dose, single or two shots; 5 received placebo; per-sample allocation not given. Material that was analyzed had been drawn on day 63 after the first vaccine or placebo injection. TCRdb keeps only in-frame clones here, not all; method: immunoSEQ multiplex PCR. The data contain 300,000 to 350,000 clones, roughly 88% of them seen just once; the ten biggest clones take up about 5%. Germline V gene sequence: CDR1 WSHSY, CDR2 SAAADI. V dropped 2 bases and J dropped 4; count of bases not matched to a gene: 10. The CDR3 consists of 16 residues.

This specimen was peripheral blood, taken in a trial of Ad26.COV2.S vaccine versus placebo. The receptor was isolated from a person aged 18-65 years who received the Ad26.COV2.S COVID-19 vaccine or a placebo. The chain uses TRBV10-2 and TRBJ2-7; 8 nucleotides match TRBD2. Here the CDR3 DNA reads TGCGCCAGCAGTGAGAAGGTGGGCGGGGGGTTATACGAGCAGTACTTC. Encoded protein: CASSEKVGGGLYEQYF.